One and the same sample provided the 7 T cell receptor beta chains below, sequenced in a study of high-grade serous ovarian cancer treatment subgroups. Tumor samples were taken before definitive surgery or chemotherapy. Measured with immunoSEQ multiplex PCR; TCRdb has only the in-frame clones, and not every one. The sample carries more than 6,000 clones, around 72% recorded once. The sample was tumor tissue. The source of these receptors is a human donor with high-grade serous ovarian cancer.

The chain joins TRBV28 to TRBJ2-7, with D hard to call. V gave up 5 bases and J gave up 2 bases, with 13 bases separating them. The CDR3 has 14 residues. Germline V gene data show CDR1 as MDHEN and CDR2 as SYDVKM. This CDR3 is CASSVQFTAYEQYF. The CDR3 nucleotides read TGTGCCAGCAGTGTACAGTTCACGGCCTACGAGCAGTACTTC.

This clone was found a few times. V usage is TRBV9 and J usage is TRBJ1-1; 7 bases agree with TRBD1. Germline V CDR1 and CDR2: SGDLS, YYNGEE. The CDR3 extends over 14 amino acids. J was trimmed by 5 bases and V by 4 bases; bases with no gene match: 8. This CDR3 reads CASSTLDRATEAFF. The CDR3 DNA follows: TGTGCCAGCAGCACCTTAGACAGGGCAACTGAAGCTTTCTTT.

V usage is TRBV6-5 and J usage is TRBJ1-2, with TRBD1 identical over 7 bases. V lost 5 bases and J lost 6; bases outside the gene matches: 9. Germline CDR1 reads MNHEY; CDR2 reads SVGAGI. The CDR3 totals 14 residues. The CDR3 DNA is TGTGCCAGCAGTCACCAAGGGGGCATGGATGGCTACACCTTC. This sequence encodes CASSHQGGMDGYTF.

This chain connects TRBV5-1 to TRBJ2-3; no firm D call. Germline V gene data show CDR1 as SGHRS and CDR2 as YFSETQ. The V end was cut by 3 bases, the J end by 9 bases, with 17 bases between. The CDR3 length is 14 residues. CDR3 coding DNA: TGCGCCAGCAGCTCCCACCCGCCTTCTCAGACGCAGTATTTT. Translating it yields CASSSHPPSQTQYF.

The chain recombines TRBV7-2 with TRBJ2-3, with TRBD2 matching 11 bases. V shed 1 base and J 2 bases; nucleotides not matched to a gene: 2. CDR1 and CDR2 from the germline V gene are SGHTA and FQGNSA. This CDR3 is built from 16 residues. The CDR3 coding sequence is TGTGCCAGCAGCTTAGGACTAGCGGGGTACACAGATACGCAGTATTTT. Translated, it gives CASSLGLAGYTDTQYF.

This clone showed up just once. The chain carries TRBV10-3 and TRBJ2-7; D is possibly TRBD1 (5 bases). CDR1 and CDR2 (germline): ENHRY, SYGVKD. The V and J ends lost 6 bases and 3 bases respectively, with 15 bases between them. The CDR3 runs 14 residues. CDR3 amino acids: CAIRETDSRYEQYF. The CDR3 region has the DNA TGTGCCATCAGAGAGACAGACAGCCGCTACGAGCAGTACTTC.

Regarding this clone: Mismatch with germline at one junction end may stem from a read error. V is TRBV5-4 and J is TRBJ2-7, with TRBD2 matching 9 bases. Looked up from germline, CDR1 is SGHNT and CDR2 is YYREEE (reference sequence). This CDR3 spans 14 amino acids. The CDR3 nucleotides read TGCGCCAGCAGCCAATCTAGCGGGGCCTATGAGCAGTACTTC. Its translation is CASSQSSGAYEQYF.